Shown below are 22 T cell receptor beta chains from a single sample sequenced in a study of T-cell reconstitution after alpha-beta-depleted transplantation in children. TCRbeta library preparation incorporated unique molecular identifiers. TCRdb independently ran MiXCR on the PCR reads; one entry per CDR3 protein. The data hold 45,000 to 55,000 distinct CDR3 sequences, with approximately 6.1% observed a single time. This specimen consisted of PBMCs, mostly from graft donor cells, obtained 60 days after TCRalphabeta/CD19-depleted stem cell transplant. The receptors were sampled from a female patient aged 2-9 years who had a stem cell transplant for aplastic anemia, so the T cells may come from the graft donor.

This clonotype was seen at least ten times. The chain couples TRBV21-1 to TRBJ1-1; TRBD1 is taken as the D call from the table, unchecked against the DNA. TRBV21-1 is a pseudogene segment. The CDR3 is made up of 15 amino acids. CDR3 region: CASSPGQGDHTEAFF. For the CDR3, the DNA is TGTGCCAGCAGCCCGGGACAGGGGGATCACACTGAAGCTTTCTTT.

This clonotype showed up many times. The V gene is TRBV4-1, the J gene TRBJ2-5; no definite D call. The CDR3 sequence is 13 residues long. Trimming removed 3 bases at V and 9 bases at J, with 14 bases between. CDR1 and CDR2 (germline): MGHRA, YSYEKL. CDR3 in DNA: TGCGCCAGCAGCCAGACGCCACTGGGTGCCCAGTACTTC. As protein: CASSQTPLGAQYF.

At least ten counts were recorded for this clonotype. CDR3 amino acids: CASTPAAYEQYF. CDR3 bases: TGTGCCAGCACCCCAGCGGCCTACGAGCAGTACTTC. This chain links TRBV21-1 with TRBJ2-7; no check of the table's D call, TRBD2, against the DNA was made. TRBV21-1 is labeled a pseudogene. The CDR3 consists of 12 residues.

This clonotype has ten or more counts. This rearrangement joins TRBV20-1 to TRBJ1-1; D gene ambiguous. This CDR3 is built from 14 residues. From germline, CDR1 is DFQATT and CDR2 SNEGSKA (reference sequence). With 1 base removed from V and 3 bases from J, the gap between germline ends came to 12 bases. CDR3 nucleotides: TGCAGTGCTAGAGTTTCCGGAAAAGACACTGAAGCTTTCTTT. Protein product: CSARVSGKDTEAFF.

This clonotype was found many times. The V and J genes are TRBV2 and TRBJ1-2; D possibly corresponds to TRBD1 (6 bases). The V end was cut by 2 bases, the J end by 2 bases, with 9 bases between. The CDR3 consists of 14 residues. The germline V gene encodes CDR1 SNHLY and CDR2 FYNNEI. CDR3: CASSEFTGNYGYTF. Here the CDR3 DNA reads TGTGCCAGCAGTGAATTCACAGGGAACTATGGCTACACCTTC.

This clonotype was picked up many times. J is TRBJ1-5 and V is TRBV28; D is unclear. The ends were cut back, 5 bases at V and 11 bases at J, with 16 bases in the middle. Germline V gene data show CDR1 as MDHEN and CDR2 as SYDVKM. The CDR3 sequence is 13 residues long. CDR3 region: CASSLAPLMTQHF. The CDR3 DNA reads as TGTGCCAGCAGTCTAGCCCCTCTTATGACCCAGCATTTT.

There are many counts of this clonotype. CDR3 DNA: TGTGCCAGCAGTTTAAGTCCAGGGGCAGGTTCACCCCTCCACTTT. Its translation is CASSLSPGAGSPLHF. The V and J genes are TRBV12-3 or TRBV12-4 and TRBJ1-6, with D possibly being TRBD1 (6 bases). The CDR3 runs to 15 residues. The V end lost 2 bases, the J end lost 9 bases, and 14 bases lay between the germline ends.

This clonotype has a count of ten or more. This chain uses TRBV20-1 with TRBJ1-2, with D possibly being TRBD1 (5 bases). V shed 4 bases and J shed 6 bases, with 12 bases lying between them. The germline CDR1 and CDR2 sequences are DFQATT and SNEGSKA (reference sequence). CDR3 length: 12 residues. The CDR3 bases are TGCAGTGCTAAGGAGGGGCGTGATGGCTACACCTTC. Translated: CSAKEGRDGYTF.

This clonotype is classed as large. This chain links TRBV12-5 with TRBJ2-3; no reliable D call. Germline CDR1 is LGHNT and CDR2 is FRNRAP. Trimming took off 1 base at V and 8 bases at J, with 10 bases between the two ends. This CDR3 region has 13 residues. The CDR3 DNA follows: TGTGCTAGTGGTTTGGAAATCGAACGTACGCAGTATTTT. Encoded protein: CASGLEIERTQYF.

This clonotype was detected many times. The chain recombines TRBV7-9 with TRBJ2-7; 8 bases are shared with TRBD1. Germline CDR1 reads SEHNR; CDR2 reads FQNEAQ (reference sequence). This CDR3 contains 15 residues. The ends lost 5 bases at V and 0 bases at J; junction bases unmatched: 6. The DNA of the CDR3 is TGTGCCAGCAGCCGACGGGACAGGACCTCCTACGAGCAGTACTTC. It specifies CASSRRDRTSYEQYF. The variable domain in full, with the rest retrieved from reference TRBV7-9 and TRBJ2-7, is DTGVSQNPRHKITKRGQNVTFRCDPISEHNRLYWYRQTLGQGPEFLTYFQNEAQLEKSRLLSDRFSAERPKGSFSTLEIQRTEQGDSAMYLCASSRRDRTSYEQYFGPGTRLTVT.

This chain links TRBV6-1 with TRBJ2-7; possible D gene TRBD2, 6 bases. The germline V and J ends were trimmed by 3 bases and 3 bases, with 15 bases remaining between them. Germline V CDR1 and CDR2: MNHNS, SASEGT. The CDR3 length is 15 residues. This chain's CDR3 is CASSEPGLGGYEQYF. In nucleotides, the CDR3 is TGTGCCAGCAGTGAGCCGGGACTGGGTGGCTACGAGCAGTACTTC.

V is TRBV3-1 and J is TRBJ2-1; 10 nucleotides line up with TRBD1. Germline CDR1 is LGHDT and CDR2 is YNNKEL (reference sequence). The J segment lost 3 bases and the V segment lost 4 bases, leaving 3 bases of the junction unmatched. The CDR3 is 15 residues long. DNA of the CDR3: TGTGCCAGCAGCCTCTGGACAGGGGGCTACAATGAGCAGTTCTTC. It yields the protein CASSLWTGGYNEQFF.

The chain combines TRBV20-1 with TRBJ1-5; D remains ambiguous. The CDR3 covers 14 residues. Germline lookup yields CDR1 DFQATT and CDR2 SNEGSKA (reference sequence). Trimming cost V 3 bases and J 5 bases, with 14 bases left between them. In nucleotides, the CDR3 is TGCAGTGCTAGGGATGGACGGCCTGATCAGCCCCAGCATTTT. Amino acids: CSARDGRPDQPQHF.

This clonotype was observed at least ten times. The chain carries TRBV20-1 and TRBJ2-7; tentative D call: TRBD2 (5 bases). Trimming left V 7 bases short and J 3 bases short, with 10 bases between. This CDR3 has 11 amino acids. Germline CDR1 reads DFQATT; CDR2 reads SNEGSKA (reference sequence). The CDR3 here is CSVQRGYEQYF. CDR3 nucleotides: TGCAGTGTACAACGGGGCTACGAGCAGTACTTC.

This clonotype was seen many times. The CDR3 region has the DNA TGCAGCGCCGGTGGACAGGGGAAGGAAAATGAGCAGTTCTTC. Translated: CSAGGQGKENEQFF. The chain couples TRBV29-1 to TRBJ2-1; 9 nucleotides align to TRBD1. Trimming removed 7 bases from V and 7 bases from J; junction bases left unmatched: 11. CDR1 is SQVTM and CDR2 is ANQGSEA in the germline V gene. This CDR3 region has 14 residues.

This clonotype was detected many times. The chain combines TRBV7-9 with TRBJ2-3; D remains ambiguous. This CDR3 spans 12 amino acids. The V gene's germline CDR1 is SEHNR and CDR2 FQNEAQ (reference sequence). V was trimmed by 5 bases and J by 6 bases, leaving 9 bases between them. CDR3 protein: CASSRLQDTQYF. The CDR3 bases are TGTGCCAGCAGCCGACTGCAGGATACGCAGTATTTT.

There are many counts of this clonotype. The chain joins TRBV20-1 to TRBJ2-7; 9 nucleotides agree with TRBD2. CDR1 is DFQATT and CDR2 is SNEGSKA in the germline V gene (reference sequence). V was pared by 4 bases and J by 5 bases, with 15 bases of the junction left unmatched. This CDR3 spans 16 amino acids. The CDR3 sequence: CSATEPLAGRGDEQYF. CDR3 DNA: TGCAGTGCTACGGAGCCTCTAGCGGGGAGGGGGGACGAGCAGTACTTC.

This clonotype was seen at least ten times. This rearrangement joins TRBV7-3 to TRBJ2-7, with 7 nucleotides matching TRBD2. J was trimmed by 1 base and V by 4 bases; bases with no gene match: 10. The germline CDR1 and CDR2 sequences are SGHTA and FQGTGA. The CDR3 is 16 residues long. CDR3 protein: CASSSSRAGASYEQYF. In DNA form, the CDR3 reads TGTGCCAGCAGCTCCTCTAGGGCGGGAGCTTCCTACGAGCAGTACTTC.

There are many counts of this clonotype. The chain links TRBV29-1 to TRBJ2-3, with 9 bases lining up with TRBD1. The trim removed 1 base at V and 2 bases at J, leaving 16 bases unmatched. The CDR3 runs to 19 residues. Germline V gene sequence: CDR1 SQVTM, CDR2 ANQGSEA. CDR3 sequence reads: CSVEVRALQGAKVTDTQYF. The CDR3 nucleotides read TGCAGCGTTGAAGTTAGGGCTCTACAGGGGGCGAAGGTCACAGATACGCAGTATTTT.

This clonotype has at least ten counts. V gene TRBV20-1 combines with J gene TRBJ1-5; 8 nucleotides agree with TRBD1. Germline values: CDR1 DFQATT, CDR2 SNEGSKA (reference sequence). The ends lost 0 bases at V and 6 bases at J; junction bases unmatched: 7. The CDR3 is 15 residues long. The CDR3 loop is CSARESQGAGQPQHF. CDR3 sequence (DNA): TGCAGTGCTAGAGAAAGCCAGGGGGCCGGTCAGCCCCAGCATTTT.

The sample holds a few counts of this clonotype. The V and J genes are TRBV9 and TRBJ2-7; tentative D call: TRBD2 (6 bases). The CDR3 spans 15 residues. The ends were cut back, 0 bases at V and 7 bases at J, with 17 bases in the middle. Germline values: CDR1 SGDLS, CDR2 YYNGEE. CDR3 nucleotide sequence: TGTGCCAGCAGCGTAGGCGGCGGGAAGGGGCAGGAGCAGTACTTC. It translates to CASSVGGGKGQEQYF.

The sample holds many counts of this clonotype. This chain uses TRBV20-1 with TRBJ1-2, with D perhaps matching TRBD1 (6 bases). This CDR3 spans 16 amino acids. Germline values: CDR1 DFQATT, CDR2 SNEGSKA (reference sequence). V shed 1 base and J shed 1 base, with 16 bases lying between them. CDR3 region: CSARVGTLLFNYGYTF. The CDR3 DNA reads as TGCAGTGCTAGAGTTGGGACATTACTTTTTAACTATGGCTACACCTTC.